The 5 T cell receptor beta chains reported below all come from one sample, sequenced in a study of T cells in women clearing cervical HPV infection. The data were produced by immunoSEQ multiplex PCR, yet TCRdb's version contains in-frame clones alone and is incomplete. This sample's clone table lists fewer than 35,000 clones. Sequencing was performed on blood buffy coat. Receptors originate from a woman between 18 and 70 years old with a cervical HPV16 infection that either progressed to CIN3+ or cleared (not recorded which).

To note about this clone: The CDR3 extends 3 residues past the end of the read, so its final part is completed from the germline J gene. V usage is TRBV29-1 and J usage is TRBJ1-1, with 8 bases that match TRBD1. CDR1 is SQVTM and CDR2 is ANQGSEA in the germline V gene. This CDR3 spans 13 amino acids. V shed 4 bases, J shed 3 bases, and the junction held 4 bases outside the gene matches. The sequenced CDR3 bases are TGCAGCGTTGCACAGGGGGTTGACACTGAA. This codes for CSVAQGVDTE. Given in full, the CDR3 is CSVAQGVDTEAFF. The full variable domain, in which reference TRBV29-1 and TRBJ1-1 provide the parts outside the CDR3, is SAVISQKPSRDICQRGTSLTIQCQVDSQVTMMFWYRQQPGQSLTLIATANQGSEATYESGFVIDKFPISRPNLTFSTLTVSNMSPEDSSIYLCSVAQGVDTEAFFGQGTRLTVV.

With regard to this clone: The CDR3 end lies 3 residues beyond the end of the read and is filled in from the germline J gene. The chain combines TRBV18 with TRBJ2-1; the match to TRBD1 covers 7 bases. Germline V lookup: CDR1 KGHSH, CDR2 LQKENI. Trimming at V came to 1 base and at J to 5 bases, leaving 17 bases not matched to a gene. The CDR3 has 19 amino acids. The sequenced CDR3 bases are TGTGCCAGCTCACCACTGGTATACAGGTCGGGACAGACGAACAATGAG. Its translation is CASSPLVYRSGQTNNE. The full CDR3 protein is CASSPLVYRSGQTNNEQFF.

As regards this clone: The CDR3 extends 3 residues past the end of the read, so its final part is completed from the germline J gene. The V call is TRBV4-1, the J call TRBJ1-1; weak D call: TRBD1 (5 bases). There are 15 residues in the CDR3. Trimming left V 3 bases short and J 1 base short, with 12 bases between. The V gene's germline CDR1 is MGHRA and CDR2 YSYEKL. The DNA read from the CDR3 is TGCGCCAGCAGCCAGGGCAGGGTGACGAACACTGAA. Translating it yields CASSQGRVTNTE. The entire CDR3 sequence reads CASSQGRVTNTEAFF.

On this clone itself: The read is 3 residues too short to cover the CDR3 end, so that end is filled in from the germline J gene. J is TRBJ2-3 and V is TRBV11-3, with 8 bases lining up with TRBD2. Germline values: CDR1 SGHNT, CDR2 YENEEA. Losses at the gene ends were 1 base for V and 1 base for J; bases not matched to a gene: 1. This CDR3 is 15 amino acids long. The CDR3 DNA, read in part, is TGTGCCAGCAGCTTAGCACTAGCGGGCACAGATACG. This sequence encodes CASSLALAGTDT. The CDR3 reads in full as CASSLALAGTDTQYF.

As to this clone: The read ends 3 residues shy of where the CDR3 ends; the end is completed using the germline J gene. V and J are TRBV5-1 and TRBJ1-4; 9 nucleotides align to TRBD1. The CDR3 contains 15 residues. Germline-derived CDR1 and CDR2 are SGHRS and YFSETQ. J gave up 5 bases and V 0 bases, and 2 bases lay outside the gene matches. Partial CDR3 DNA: TGCGCCAGCAGCTTGGCGGACAGGGGAAATGAAAAA. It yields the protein CASSLADRGNEK. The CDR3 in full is CASSLADRGNEKLFF.